A selection of T cell receptor beta chains follows, all from one sample in a study of blood T cell repertoires in COVID-19. Method: immunoSEQ multiplex PCR; TCRdb's copy keeps in-frame clones and lacks some. This sample has fewer than 400,000 clones; 90% to 95% occur once, and the top ten carry 3.9%. What was sequenced was PBMCs or T cells enriched from blood (not recorded which). The receptors shown here come from a woman aged 30 to 39 who had been exposed to COVID-19. Both conserved end residues are part of each CDR3. Fields, in order: D gene, V gene, J gene, clone size, CDR3 length, CDR3 DNA, CDR3 protein. The D gene is left open where the match is weak. Clone size appears in some rows only: once, few, many, or a class for an expanded clone.

D: NA
V: TRBV11-3
J: TRBJ2-3
size: NA
length: 17
DNA: TGTGCCAGCAGCTTAGGTTACCTCCGCGATGGCACAGATACGCAGTATTTT
CDR3: CASSLGYLRDGTDTQYF

D: NA
V: TRBV7-6
J: TRBJ2-7
size: NA
length: 15
DNA: TGTGCCAGCAGCTTAAGGACAGGGAGCGGGGATCGGCAGTACTTC
CDR3: CASSLRTGSGDRQYF

D: NA
V: TRBV7-9
J: TRBJ1-2
size: NA
length: 14
DNA: TGTGCCAGCAGCTTAATCCAGGGGAACTATGGCTACACCTTC
CDR3: CASSLIQGNYGYTF

D: TRBD2
V: TRBV10-3
J: TRBJ2-1
size: NA
length: 15
DNA: TGTGCCATCAGTGCTAGCGGGGGGCCTAACAATGAGCAGTTCTTC
CDR3: CAISASGGPNNEQFF

D: NA
V: TRBV7-9
J: TRBJ1-2
size: NA
length: 13
DNA: TGTGCCAGCAGCGTCGACAGGAATAATGGCTACACCTTC
CDR3: CASSVDRNNGYTF

D: TRBD2
V: TRBV9
J: TRBJ2-1
size: NA
length: 18
DNA: TGTGCCAGCAGCCTTCGAACTAGCGGACAAAGCTCCTACAATGAGCAGTTCTTC
CDR3: CASSLRTSGQSSYNEQFF

D: TRBD1
V: TRBV11-1
J: TRBJ2-7
size: once
length: 15
DNA: TGTGCCAGCAGCTTGGGGACAGGGCTTCCCTACGAGCAGTACTTC
CDR3: CASSLGTGLPYEQYF

D: TRBD1
V: TRBV27
J: TRBJ1-1
size: NA
length: 16
DNA: TGTGCCAGCAGTCCAAGGACAGGGTCCGCGAACACTGAAGCTTTCTTT
CDR3: CASSPRTGSANTEAFF

D: NA
V: TRBV6-5
J: TRBJ1-1
size: NA
length: 11
DNA: TGTGCCAGCAGGGAGGAAACTGAAGCTTTCTTT
CDR3: CASREETEAFF

D: TRBD1
V: TRBV11-2
J: TRBJ2-7
size: NA
length: 15
DNA: TGTGCCAGCAGCCCCACTGGGACAGGGTTGGACGAGCAGTACTTC
CDR3: CASSPTGTGLDEQYF

D: NA
V: TRBV4-1
J: TRBJ1-2
size: NA
length: 15
DNA: TGCGCCAGCAGCCAAGTAACGCAGGGCCTTGGTGGCTACACCTTC
CDR3: CASSQVTQGLGGYTF

D: TRBD1
V: TRBV10-3
J: TRBJ1-4
size: NA
length: 17
DNA: TGTGCCATCAGTGAGTCGGGGCAGGGGGCAGCTAATGAAAAACTGTTTTTT
CDR3: CAISESGQGAANEKLFF

D: NA
V: TRBV4-1
J: TRBJ1-5
size: NA
length: 13
DNA: TGCGCCAGCAGCCAAGGGAACAGGGCCCACCAGCATTTT
CDR3: CASSQGNRAHQHF

D: NA
V: TRBV29-1
J: TRBJ2-5
size: NA
length: 13
DNA: TGCAGCGTAGCCTCGAGACAGAGAGAGACCCAGTACTTC
CDR3: CSVASRQRETQYF

D: TRBD2
V: TRBV5-1
J: TRBJ2-1
size: NA
length: 14
DNA: TGCGCCAGCAGCTTGCGACTAGCGGGGGGGTCCTTGTTCTTC
CDR3: CASSLRLAGGSLFF

D: NA
V: TRBV9
J: TRBJ2-7
size: NA
length: 14
DNA: TGTGCCAGCAGTGATCCCCAGCAGGGGGGCGAGCAGTACTTC
CDR3: CASSDPQQGGEQYF

D: NA
V: TRBV7-9
J: TRBJ1-3
size: few
length: 15
DNA: TGTGCCAGCAGCTTATGGAGGGGATCTGGAAACACCATATATTTT
CDR3: CASSLWRGSGNTIYF

D: TRBD1
V: TRBV5-1
J: TRBJ2-7
size: NA
length: 17
DNA: TGCGCCAGCAGCAAAGACAGGGGGAGCATGACTGGGGACGAGCAGTACTTC
CDR3: CASSKDRGSMTGDEQYF

D: TRBD1
V: TRBV24-1
J: TRBJ2-2
size: NA
length: 15
DNA: TGTGCCACCAGTGATTCCTGGACAGGGACCGGGGAGCTGTTTTTT
CDR3: CATSDSWTGTGELFF

D: TRBD2
V: TRBV4-2
J: TRBJ2-7
size: NA
length: 16
DNA: TGTGCCAGCAGCCAAGGAACGGCGGGAGTTACCTACGAGCAGTACTTC
CDR3: CASSQGTAGVTYEQYF